Sequencing of this TCR beta chain was carried out in a study of OX40 agonist ivuxolimab in advanced cancers. On the study more broadly: Three patients, one with hepatocellular carcinoma and two with cutaneous melanoma, achieved partial responses.

Using immunoSEQ multiplex PCR, the repertoire was profiled, and TCRdb retains in-frame clones only, with some absent. The sample carries about 72,000 clones, around 91% recorded once. The length of the CDR3 is 16 residues. The germline gives CDR1 GTSNPN, CDR2 SVGIG (reference sequence). V lost 2 bases, J lost 0 bases, and 17 bases lay in between. Regarding the study as a whole: Undetermined was the antigen specificity of the expanded peripheral T cells. Dosing at 0.1 to 3.0 mg/kg was accompanied by clonal expansion of CD4+ and CD8+ blood T cells by week 6.

In regard to this clone: Its antigen is unknown.

The specimen was CD4+ or CD8+ T cells sorted from blood, collected in a trial of the OX40 agonist ivuxolimab. The receptor comes from an adult with an advanced solid tumor such as melanoma, head and neck, liver or kidney cancer. The rearrangement uses TRBV30 and TRBJ2-7; possibly TRBD1 for D (5 bases). CDR3 loop: CAWSRIPGLSSYEQYF. CDR3 coding DNA: TGTGCCTGGAGTCGAATTCCAGGGTTGAGCTCCTACGAGCAGTACTTC.